The 16 T cell receptor beta chains reported below all come from one sample, sequenced in a study of tumor-infiltrating lymphocytes in localized non-small cell lung cancer. TCRdb's copy holds only in-frame clones and misses some; the assay was immunoSEQ multiplex PCR. The sample lists 24,000 or so clones, roughly 63% occurring once. The specimen sequenced was lung tumor tissue. The receptors originated from a human donor with non-small cell lung cancer.

The chain couples TRBV18 to TRBJ2-1; D possibly corresponds to TRBD2 (5 bases). The ends were cut back, 3 bases at V and 3 bases at J, with 12 bases in the middle. The CDR3 runs 15 residues. The germline V gene encodes CDR1 KGHSH and CDR2 LQKENI. In nucleotides, the CDR3 is TGTGCCAGCTCACCCCCCACTAGTAACTACAATGAGCAGTTCTTC. Amino acid sequence: CASSPPTSNYNEQFF.

The V call is TRBV5-4, the J call TRBJ2-3; no definite D call. Trimming shortened V by 0 bases and J by 0 bases, and 5 bases separated the two germline ends. The germline CDR1 and CDR2 sequences are SGHNT and YYREEE (reference sequence). This CDR3 region has 14 residues. The CDR3 DNA reads TGTGCCAGCAGCTTGGGCTCTAGCACAGATACGCAGTATTTT. Amino acid sequence: CASSLGSSTDTQYF.

The chain combines TRBV7-9 with TRBJ2-5; 12 bases match TRBD1. The V segment lost 6 bases and the J segment 1 base; nucleotides outside the gene matches: 6. The CDR3 covers 16 residues. The germline CDR1 and CDR2 sequences are SEHNR and FQNEAQ (reference sequence). Written as DNA, the CDR3 is TGTGCCAGCAGTGTAGGGGACAGGGGGCTCCAAGAGACCCAGTACTTC. Residues: CASSVGDRGLQETQYF.

The chain links TRBV28 to TRBJ2-7; 7 bases map to TRBD2. Germline V gene sequence: CDR1 MDHEN, CDR2 SYDVKM. The CDR3 loop spans 15 amino acids. The J segment lost 5 bases and the V segment lost 6 bases, leaving 13 bases of the junction unmatched. CDR3 sequence reads: CASRSGGAGKNEQYF. The CDR3 nucleotides are TGTGCCAGCAGATCAGGCGGAGCGGGAAAAAACGAGCAGTACTTC.

This chain uses TRBV5-4 with TRBJ2-7, with 8 positions matching TRBD1. V shed 0 bases, J shed 0 bases, and the junction held 11 bases outside the gene matches. Germline V gives CDR1 SGHNT, CDR2 YYREEE (reference sequence). The CDR3 has 18 residues. This chain's CDR3 is CASSLGGRGLGSSYEQYF. As DNA, the CDR3 is TGTGCCAGCAGCTTGGGGGGCAGGGGGCTTGGAAGCTCCTACGAGCAGTACTTC.

This clone counts as large. J is TRBJ1-1 and V is TRBV29-1; 7 bases map to TRBD1. Trimming at V came to 7 bases and at J to 1 base, leaving 6 bases not matched to a gene. Germline lookup yields CDR1 SQVTM and CDR2 ANQGSEA. The CDR3 extends over 13 amino acids. The CDR3 is CSGTRDRNTEAFF. The CDR3 nucleotides are TGCAGCGGGACACGGGACAGGAACACTGAAGCTTTCTTT.

The chain recombines TRBV28 with TRBJ2-7; 8 positions match TRBD1. Germline-derived CDR1 and CDR2 are MDHEN and SYDVKM. The CDR3 length is 15 residues. V shed 2 bases, J shed 6 bases, and the junction held 9 bases outside the gene matches. The CDR3 loop reads CASSLAGQGGREQYF. CDR3 nucleotide sequence: TGTGCCAGCAGTTTAGCCGGACAGGGAGGTCGCGAGCAGTACTTC.

The chain joins TRBV9 to TRBJ2-5; D gene ambiguous. Trimming took off 0 bases at V and 1 base at J, with 7 bases between the two ends. The CDR3 spans 14 residues. Germline V gene lookup returns CDR1 SGDLS and CDR2 YYNGEE. Written as DNA, the CDR3 is TGTGCCAGCAGCGTAGAGGGTAGCCAAGAGACCCAGTACTTC. Translation gives CASSVEGSQETQYF.

This clone was counted between two and nine times. The rearrangement joins TRBV28 to TRBJ2-7; maybe TRBD2 (5 bases). V was cut by 2 bases and J by 3 bases, with 14 bases left in between. Germline V CDR1 and CDR2: MDHEN, SYDVKM. The length of the CDR3 is 15 residues. CDR3 bases: TGTGCCAGCAGTTTACTAGCTTGGGGTGGCTACGAGCAGTACTTC. This encodes CASSLLAWGGYEQYF.

V gene TRBV5-1 combines with J gene TRBJ2-7; D may be TRBD2 (5 bases). Germline CDR1 reads SGHRS; CDR2 reads YFSETQ. The CDR3 loop spans 14 amino acids. With 0 bases removed from V and 2 bases from J, the gap between germline ends came to 9 bases. The CDR3 region is CASSLGPGAYEQYF. The CDR3 DNA sequence: TGCGCCAGCAGCTTGGGGCCCGGGGCCTACGAGCAGTACTTC. The variable domain in full, with the rest retrieved from reference TRBV5-1 and TRBJ2-7, is KAGVTQTPRYLIKTRGQQVTLSCSPISGHRSVSWYQQTPGQGLQFLFEYFSETQRNKGNFPGRFSGRQFSNSRSEMNVSTLELGDSALYLCASSLGPGAYEQYFGPGTRLTVT.

The J gene is TRBJ2-1, the V gene TRBV5-1; unclear D gene. The CDR3 consists of 12 residues. Germline V gene data show CDR1 as SGHRS and CDR2 as YFSETQ. V lost 1 base to trimming and J lost 7 bases, with 6 bases between them. The DNA for the CDR3 is TGCGCCAGCAGCTTGAGAGTAAATGAGCAGTTCTTC. Amino acids: CASSLRVNEQFF.

By sample fraction, this clone is medium-sized. The chain recombines TRBV28 with TRBJ1-2, with no clear D. This CDR3 has 13 amino acids. The germline V gene encodes CDR1 MDHEN and CDR2 SYDVKM. Trimming pared 2 bases from V and 4 bases from J, leaving 8 bases between. Here the CDR3 reads CASSLGPVYGYTF. The CDR3 nucleotides are TGTGCCAGCAGTTTAGGGCCGGTCTATGGCTACACCTTC.

This sequence joins TRBV15 and TRBJ1-4; unclear D gene. The length of the CDR3 is 16 residues. Germline assignment: CDR1 LNHNV and CDR2 YYDKDF (reference sequence). V was cut by 0 bases and J by 2 bases, with 10 bases left in between. The CDR3 region has the DNA TGTGCCACCAGCAGAGATTTGGCGGGGACTAATGAAAAACTGTTTTTT. This sequence encodes CATSRDLAGTNEKLFF.

This clone was seen more than once but under ten times. This rearrangement joins TRBV27 to TRBJ2-3; TRBD2 agrees at 12 bases. The trim removed 5 bases at V and 5 bases at J, leaving 8 bases unmatched. The CDR3 spans 16 residues. In germline, CDR1 is MNHEY, CDR2 SMNVEV (reference sequence). CDR3 in amino acids: CASSPTGGLAGDTQYF. The CDR3 DNA follows: TGTGCCAGCAGTCCCACGGGGGGACTAGCGGGAGATACGCAGTATTTT.

The rearrangement uses TRBV6-6 and TRBJ1-5; the match to TRBD1 covers 7 bases. There are 16 residues in the CDR3. The junction had 7 bases not matched to a gene; V was cut back by 4 bases and J by 1 base. Germline loops: CDR1 MNHNY, CDR2 SVGAGI (reference sequence). The CDR3 region has the DNA TGTGCCAGCAGTTCGGGACAGACGAAAAGCAATCAGCCCCAGCATTTT. It translates to CASSSGQTKSNQPQHF.

The chain is built from TRBV27 and TRBJ2-1, with 12 bases matching TRBD2. The germline V gene has CDR1 MNHEY and CDR2 SMNVEV (reference sequence). The trim removed 4 bases at V and 7 bases at J, leaving 5 bases unmatched. The CDR3 has 15 amino acids. In DNA, the CDR3 is TGTGCCAGCAGTTCGGGACTAGCGGGTGGTAATGAGCAGTTCTTC. This gives the protein CASSSGLAGGNEQFF.